A single sample gave rise to the 13 T cell receptor beta chains below, sequenced in a study of cytomegalovirus exposure and HLA in healthy donors (dated by TCRdb to between 2016 and 2019). Library method: the immunoSEQ multiplex PCR assay. The multiplex PCR relied on a mix of 60 forward primers for TCR Vbeta segments and 13 reverse primers for TCR Jbeta segments. This immuneACCESS table, as held by TCRdb, lists in-frame sequences with V and J called but not all clones. Of the missing ones, under half trace to an unresolved V gene in checked studies; the others have no known cause. The sample's records list 100,000 to 150,000 clones. Under 2.5% of the sample rests with the top ten. Sequencing was carried out using PBMCs. The origin of the receptors is a man aged 40-55 years in good health and CMV-seronegative.

The rearrangement links TRBV19 to TRBJ2-2; the D gene is possibly TRBD1 (6 bases). Germline CDR1 and CDR2: LNHDA and SQIVND (reference sequence). The CDR3 is 14 residues long. The ends were cut back, 6 bases at V and 6 bases at J, with 14 bases in the middle. The CDR3 DNA reads TGTGCCAGTAGCCCCGGAACAGGGCCCGGGGAGCTGTTTTTT. This translates into CASSPGTGPGELFF.

This rearrangement joins TRBV5-6 to TRBJ2-1, with D possibly matching TRBD2 (6 bases). The ends were cut back, 5 bases at V and 4 bases at J, with 25 bases in the middle. The germline CDR1 and CDR2 sequences are SGHDT and YYEEEE. This CDR3 contains 18 residues. The CDR3 is CASRGLYSSEEGYNEQFF. CDR3 sequence (DNA): TGTGCCAGCAGGGGACTTTATTCTTCCGAGGAAGGATACAATGAGCAGTTCTTC.

The chain employs TRBV5-1 and TRBJ1-6, with unresolved D. The CDR3 runs 15 residues. V gave up 4 bases and J gave up 5 bases, with 13 bases separating them. Germline loops: CDR1 SGHRS, CDR2 YFSETQ. The DNA for the CDR3 is TGCGCCAGCAGCCTGGAGGGCGGGCATAATTCACCCCTCCACTTT. Translating gives CASSLEGGHNSPLHF.

The chain couples TRBV11-3 to TRBJ2-7, with TRBD1 matching 7 bases. The CDR3 covers 14 residues. V lost 8 bases, J lost 0 bases, and 7 bases stayed unmatched. In germline, CDR1 is SGHNT, CDR2 YENEEA. The CDR3 nucleotides read TGTGCCAGCGGCCGGGGACAGAGCTCCTACGAGCAGTACTTC. Its protein is CASGRGQSSYEQYF.

The CDR3 loop reads CASSLGLAHYLNTGELFF. In nucleotides, the CDR3 is TGTGCCAGCAGCTTGGGACTAGCACACTACCTTAACACCGGGGAGCTGTTTTTT. The chain recombines TRBV5-6 with TRBJ2-2; 7 bases match TRBD2. Germline V gives CDR1 SGHDT, CDR2 YYEEEE. The CDR3 has 18 amino acids. The V gene end was trimmed by 0 bases and the J gene end by 2 bases; junction bases not matched to a gene: 10.

This sequence joins TRBV6-8 and TRBJ2-1; 9 bases match TRBD2. Germline trimming cut 7 bases from V and 8 bases from J; bases unmatched to any gene: 6. Per germline, CDR1 MNHGY and CDR2 SAAAGT. The CDR3 spans 13 residues. The CDR3 loop reads CASTGTSSDEQFF. The CDR3 DNA follows: TGTGCCAGCACCGGGACTAGCTCAGATGAGCAGTTCTTC.

This chain joins TRBV9 and TRBJ2-5, with 7 nucleotides matching TRBD2. Losses at the gene ends were 2 bases for V and 2 bases for J; bases not matched to a gene: 3. The CDR3 loop spans 14 amino acids. The germline gives CDR1 SGDLS, CDR2 YYNGEE. Written as DNA, the CDR3 is TGTGCCAGCAGCGTGATGGGACTACAAGAGACCCAGTACTTC. This codes for CASSVMGLQETQYF. Using reference TRBV9 and TRBJ2-5 for the parts outside the CDR3, the full variable domain is DSGVTQTPKHLITATGQRVTLRCSPRSGDLSVYWYQQSLDQGLQFLIQYYNGEERAKGNILERFSAQQFPDLHSELNLSSLELGDSALYFCASSVMGLQETQYFGPGTRLLVL.

The chain joins TRBV25-1 to TRBJ2-2; D may be TRBD1 (6 bases). This CDR3 region has 13 residues. Trimming left V 5 bases short and J 3 bases short, with 7 bases between. Germline loops: CDR1 MGHDK, CDR2 SYGVNS. The CDR3 loop is CASSYRDTGELFF. The CDR3 nucleotides are TGTGCCAGCAGTTACAGGGACACCGGGGAGCTGTTTTTT.

V usage is TRBV5-1 and J usage is TRBJ2-1, with 7 bases identical to TRBD2. J was trimmed by 4 bases and V by 4 bases; bases with no gene match: 11. Germline V gene sequence: CDR1 SGHRS, CDR2 YFSETQ. The CDR3 runs to 16 residues. CDR3 sequence (DNA): TGCGCCAGCAGCCGGTGGGAACGGGAGGATTACAATGAGCAGTTCTTC. Translated, it gives CASSRWEREDYNEQFF. Full variable domain (remainder filled in from reference TRBV5-1 and TRBJ2-1): KAGVTQTPRYLIKTRGQQVTLSCSPISGHRSVSWYQQTPGQGLQFLFEYFSETQRNKGNFPGRFSGRQFSNSRSEMNVSTLELGDSALYLCASSRWEREDYNEQFFGPGTRLTVL.

The rearrangement uses TRBV27 and TRBJ2-7; TRBD1 matches 7 bases. With V trimmed by 3 bases and J by 7 bases, 9 bases remained unmatched. The CDR3 runs to 14 residues. The germline V gene has CDR1 MNHEY and CDR2 SMNVEV (reference sequence). The CDR3 DNA reads TGTGCCAGCAGTTTGGGGACAGCCATTAAAGAGCAGTACTTC. It codes for CASSLGTAIKEQYF.

This sequence joins TRBV11-3 and TRBJ2-3, with 14 bases that match TRBD2. This CDR3 is 17 amino acids long. Trimming took 4 bases from V and 6 from J; bases not matched to a gene: 9. Germline V lookup: CDR1 SGHNT, CDR2 YENEEA. The CDR3 protein is CASSSGGGLAGEDTQYF. The CDR3 DNA is TGTGCCAGCAGCTCCGGGGGGGGACTAGCGGGAGAGGATACGCAGTATTTT.

The chain is built from TRBV18 and TRBJ1-1; maybe TRBD1 (6 bases). The CDR3 has 15 residues. Per the germline V gene, CDR1 is KGHSH and CDR2 is LQKENI. Trimming stripped 0 bases from V and 5 bases from J, with 13 bases between. Here the CDR3 reads CASSPPARGETEAFF. The CDR3 bases are TGTGCCAGCTCACCACCGGCCAGGGGAGAGACTGAAGCTTTCTTT.

The chain carries TRBV11-2 and TRBJ2-1; 12 bases line up with TRBD2. J lost 7 bases, V lost 3 bases, and 1 base had no gene match. The CDR3 covers 14 residues. Germline CDR1 is SGHAT and CDR2 is FQNNGV. The CDR3 is CASSLGTSGNEQFF. CDR3 DNA sequence: TGTGCCAGCAGCTTGGGGACTAGCGGGAATGAGCAGTTCTTC.